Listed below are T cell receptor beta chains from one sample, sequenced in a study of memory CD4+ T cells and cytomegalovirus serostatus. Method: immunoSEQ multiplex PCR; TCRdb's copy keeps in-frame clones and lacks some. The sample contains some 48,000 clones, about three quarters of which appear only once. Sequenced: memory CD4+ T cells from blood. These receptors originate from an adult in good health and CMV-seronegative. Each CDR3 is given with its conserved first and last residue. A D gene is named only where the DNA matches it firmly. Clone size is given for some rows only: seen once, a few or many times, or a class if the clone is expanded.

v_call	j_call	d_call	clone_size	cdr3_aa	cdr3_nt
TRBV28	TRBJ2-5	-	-	CASSPASQGGETQYF	TGTGCCAGCAGTCCGGCGAGTCAGGGTGGAGAGACCCAGTACTTC
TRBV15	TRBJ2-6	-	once	CATSREGTGANVLTF	TGTGCCACCAGCAGAGAGGGAACTGGGGCCAACGTCCTGACTTTC
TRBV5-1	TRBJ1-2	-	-	CASSLAGNYGYTF	TGCGCCAGCAGTCTCGCGGGGAACTATGGCTACACCTTC
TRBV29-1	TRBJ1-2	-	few	CSVEDGIRYGYTF	TGCAGCGTTGAAGACGGAATCCGCTATGGCTACACCTTC
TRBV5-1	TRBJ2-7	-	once	CASSLDLSASKQAYEQYF	TGCGCCAGCAGCTTGGATTTGTCGGCAAGCAAACAGGCCTACGAGCAGTACTTC
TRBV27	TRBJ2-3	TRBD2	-	CASKRATSGRAPTDTQYF	TGTGCCAGCAAACGAGCGACTAGCGGGAGGGCCCCCACAGATACGCAGTATTTT
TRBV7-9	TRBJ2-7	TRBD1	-	CASSFWTGSDEQYF	TGTGCCAGCAGCTTTTGGACAGGGAGCGACGAGCAGTACTTC
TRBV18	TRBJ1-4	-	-	CASSPAGGEKGKLFF	TGTGCCAGCTCACCAGCGGGGGGAGAAAAGGGAAAACTGTTTTTT
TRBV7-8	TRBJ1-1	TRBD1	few	CASRPTGVTEAFF	TGTGCCAGCAGACCCACAGGGGTTACTGAAGCTTTCTTT
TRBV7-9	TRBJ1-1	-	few	CASSLRGEAEAFF	TGTGCCAGCAGCTTACGGGGGGAGGCTGAAGCTTTCTTT
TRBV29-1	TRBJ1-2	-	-	CSAWTANYGYTF	TGCAGCGCCTGGACAGCGAACTATGGCTACACCTTC
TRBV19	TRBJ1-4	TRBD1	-	CAAADREGEKLFF	TGTGCCGCTGCGGACAGGGAAGGTGAAAAACTGTTTTTT
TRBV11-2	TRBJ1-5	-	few	CASSLAPGDQPQHF	TGTGCCAGCAGCTTGGCCCCAGGGGACCAGCCCCAGCATTTT
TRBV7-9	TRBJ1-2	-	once	CASSPRDNHGYTF	TGTGCCAGCAGCCCCCGGGACAATCATGGCTACACCTTC
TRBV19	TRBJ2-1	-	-	CASSLPVVAGSYNEQFF	TGTGCCAGTAGCCTTCCCGTGGTAGCTGGATCCTACAATGAGCAGTTCTTC
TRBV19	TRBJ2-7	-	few	CASSNGHYEQYF	TGTGCCAGTAGTAACGGGCACTACGAGCAGTACTTC
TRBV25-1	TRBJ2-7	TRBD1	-	CASSLNRGQQSYEQYF	TGTGCCAGCAGCCTTAACAGGGGACAGCAATCCTACGAGCAGTACTTC
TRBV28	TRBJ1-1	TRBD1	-	CASRGQGLNTEAFF	TGTGCCAGCAGGGGACAGGGGCTGAATACTGAAGCTTTCTTT
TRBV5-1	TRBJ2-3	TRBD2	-	CASSSTTSGRITDTQYF	TGCGCCAGCAGCTCTACCACTAGCGGGAGAATCACAGATACGCAGTATTTT
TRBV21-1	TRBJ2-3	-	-	CASSKNAGTGGGTQYF	TGTGCCAGCAGCAAAAACGCCGGGACAGGGGGCGGGACGCAGTATTTT
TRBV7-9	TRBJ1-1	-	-	CASSLGGPVMNTEAFF	TGTGCCAGCAGCTTAGGAGGGCCGGTCATGAACACTGAAGCTTTCTTT
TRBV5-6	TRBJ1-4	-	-	CASSLRGLREKLFF	TGTGCCAGCAGCTTAAGGGGGTTACGGGAAAAACTGTTTTTT
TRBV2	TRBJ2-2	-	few	CASSSDSTGELFF	TGTGCCAGCAGTTCGGATTCCACCGGGGAGCTGTTTTTT
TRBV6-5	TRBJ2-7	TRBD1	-	CASSRTGGNEQYF	TGTGCCAGCAGTAGGACAGGGGGCAACGAGCAGTACTTC
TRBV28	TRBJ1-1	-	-	CASSFRVPRAMNTEAFF	TGTGCCAGCAGTTTCAGGGTCCCGCGGGCCATGAACACTGAAGCTTTCTTT
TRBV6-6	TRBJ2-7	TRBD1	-	CASSWTGRPHEQYF	TGTGCCAGCAGTTGGACAGGGAGGCCCCACGAGCAGTACTTC
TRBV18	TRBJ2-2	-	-	CASSPPGQEWTGELFF	TGTGCCAGCTCACCCCCAGGGCAGGAGTGGACCGGGGAGCTGTTTTTT
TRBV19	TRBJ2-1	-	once	CASSSWQAGEQFF	TGTGCCAGTAGTTCCTGGCAGGCGGGCGAGCAGTTCTTC
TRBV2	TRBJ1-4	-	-	CASTLRGGATNEKLFF	TGTGCCAGCACCCTACGTGGGGGGGCGACTAATGAAAAACTGTTTTTT
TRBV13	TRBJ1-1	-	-	CASSLDPNTEAFF	TGTGCCAGCAGCTTAGATCCGAACACTGAAGCTTTCTTT
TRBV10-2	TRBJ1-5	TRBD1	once	CASRVGTGGSDSNQPQHF	TGCGCCAGCAGAGTGGGGACAGGTGGGTCCGATAGCAATCAGCCCCAGCATTTT
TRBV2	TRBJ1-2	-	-	CASSEFRAGNGYTF	TGTGCCAGCAGTGAATTCAGGGCGGGAAATGGCTACACCTTC
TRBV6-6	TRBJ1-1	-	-	CASRSDVVATEAFF	TGTGCCAGCAGATCGGACGTGGTGGCCACTGAAGCTTTCTTT
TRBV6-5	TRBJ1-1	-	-	CASSSQAASTEAFF	TGTGCCAGCAGTTCACAGGCGGCCAGCACTGAAGCTTTCTTT
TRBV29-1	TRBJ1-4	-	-	CSVEDMGRKLFF	TGCAGCGTTGAGGATATGGGGCGGAAACTGTTTTTT
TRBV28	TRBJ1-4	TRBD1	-	CASSSRDSNEKLFF	TGTGCCAGCAGTTCCCGGGACAGCAATGAAAAACTGTTTTTT
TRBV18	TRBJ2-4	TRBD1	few	CASSPGQGPGIQYF	TGTGCCAGCTCACCAGGACAGGGCCCAGGGATTCAGTACTTC
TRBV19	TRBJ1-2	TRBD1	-	CASSRGQDNYGYTF	TGTGCCAGTAGCAGGGGACAGGATAACTATGGCTACACCTTC
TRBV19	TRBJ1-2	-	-	CASREKYYGYTF	TGTGCCAGTCGGGAGAAATACTATGGCTACACCTTC
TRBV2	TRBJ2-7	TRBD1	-	CASSVQGIEQYF	TGTGCCAGCAGTGTACAGGGGATCGAGCAGTACTTC
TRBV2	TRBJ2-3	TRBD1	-	CASRPGQRADTQYF	TGTGCCAGCAGACCGGGACAGAGGGCAGATACGCAGTATTTT
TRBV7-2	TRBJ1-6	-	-	CASSLRDANSPLHF	TGTGCCAGCAGCTTAAGGGACGCTAATTCACCCCTCCACTTT
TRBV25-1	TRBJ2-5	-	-	CASSSGQETQYF	TGTGCCAGCAGTAGTGGACAAGAGACCCAGTACTTC